One and the same sample provided the 26 T cell receptor beta chains below, sequenced in a study of blood T cell repertoires in COVID-19. Clones were read by immunoSEQ multiplex PCR, and TCRdb kept only the in-frame ones, dropping some. The profile covers around 93,000 clones, with 82% appearing a single time and 18% taken by the ten largest. Sample: peripheral blood. All receptors come from a man aged 80 or over with acute or convalescent COVID-19.

V gene TRBV27 combines with J gene TRBJ1-1; TRBD1 might be the D (6 bases). With 6 bases removed from V and 8 bases from J, the gap between germline ends came to 22 bases. The CDR3 contains 15 residues. Germline V lookup: CDR1 MNHEY, CDR2 SMNVEV (reference sequence). The CDR3 spells CASSLGVLLTGEAFF. CDR3 bases: TGTGCCAGCAGCCTTGGGGTTCTCCTCACAGGGGAAGCTTTCTTT.

In this sample, this clone turned up a few times. The V call is TRBV15, the J call TRBJ2-7; D unclear. Between the trimmed V and J ends, which lost 4 bases and 2 bases, there was a span of 9 bases. The CDR3 is made up of 13 amino acids. Germline V gene lookup returns CDR1 LNHNV and CDR2 YYDKDF (reference sequence). In DNA form, the CDR3 reads TGTGCCACCAGCAAAGCCTCGACCTACGAGCAGTACTTC. Protein sequence: CATSKASTYEQYF. The full variable domain, completed using reference TRBV15 and TRBJ2-7, is DAMVIQNPRYQVTQFGKPVTLSCSQTLNHNVMYWYQQKSSQAPKLLFHYYDKDFNNEADTPDNFQSRRPNTSFCFLDIRSPGLGDTAMYLCATSKASTYEQYFGPGTRLTVT.

The chain links TRBV7-9 to TRBJ1-3; D might be TRBD1 (6 bases). The CDR3 consists of 16 residues. Germline CDR1 SEHNR, CDR2 FQNEAQ (reference sequence). V was cut by 4 bases and J by 4 bases, with 17 bases left in between. CDR3 region: CASSSHRATGGNTIYF. The DNA for the CDR3 is TGTGCCAGCAGCTCCCACAGGGCAACGGGGGGAAACACCATATATTTT.

The genes are TRBV7-9 and TRBJ1-2, with D perhaps matching TRBD1 (6 bases). CDR3 length: 13 amino acids. Germline CDR1 is SEHNR and CDR2 is FQNEAQ (reference sequence). Trimming removed 3 bases from V and 6 bases from J, with 11 bases in between. CDR3: CASSLGASDGYTF. The CDR3 DNA is TGTGCCAGCAGCTTGGGGGCCAGTGATGGCTACACCTTC.

This chain uses TRBV4-3 with TRBJ1-1, with D unclear. The CDR3 has 14 residues. Germline CDR1 reads LGHNA; CDR2 reads YSLEER. Trimming took 1 base from V and 0 from J, leaving 6 bases between them. The DNA for the CDR3 is TGCGCCAGCAGCCAAGCTGTTTTGAACACTGAAGCTTTCTTT. Translation gives CASSQAVLNTEAFF.

Written as DNA, the CDR3 is TGCAGCGTTGATCCCGGGATCGTCGATGAGCAGTTCTTC. It encodes CSVDPGIVDEQFF. The rearrangement links TRBV29-1 to TRBJ2-1, with D tentatively TRBD2 (5 bases). The V gene's germline CDR1 is SQVTM and CDR2 ANQGSEA. V lost 3 bases to trimming and J lost 8 bases, with 14 bases between them. The CDR3 runs 13 residues.

The gene calls are TRBV7-2 and TRBJ2-1; weak D call: TRBD1 (5 bases). The germline V gene encodes CDR1 SGHTA and CDR2 FQGNSA. V lost 2 bases and J lost 8, with 10 bases in between. The CDR3 contains 13 residues. CDR3 residues: CASSLLIQDEQFF. CDR3 bases: TGTGCCAGCAGCTTACTCATACAGGATGAGCAGTTCTTC. The full variable domain, with the rest looked up from reference TRBV7-2 and TRBJ2-1, is GAGVSQSPSNKVTEKGKDVELRCDPISGHTALYWYRQSLGQGLEFLIYFQGNSAPDKSGLPSDRFSAERTGGSVSTLTIQRTQQEDSAVYLCASSLLIQDEQFFGPGTRLTVL.

The chain combines TRBV9 with TRBJ2-2, with a possible D match to TRBD2 (5 bases). V was pared by 0 bases and J by 6 bases, with 15 bases between. The CDR3 consists of 16 residues. Per the germline V gene, CDR1 is SGDLS and CDR2 is YYNGEE. The CDR3 sequence: CASSVGGPVRAGELFF. CDR3 in DNA: TGTGCCAGCAGCGTAGGAGGTCCGGTGCGGGCCGGGGAGCTGTTTTTT. Complete variable domain (other parts from reference TRBV9 and TRBJ2-2): DSGVTQTPKHLITATGQRVTLRCSPRSGDLSVYWYQQSLDQGLQFLIQYYNGEERAKGNILERFSAQQFPDLHSELNLSSLELGDSALYFCASSVGGPVRAGELFFGEGSRLTVL.

Of note for this clone: Mismatch with germline at one junction end may stem from a read error. The chain has TRBV5-4 and TRBJ2-7; no clear D. The CDR3 loop spans 12 amino acids. Germline CDR1 and CDR2: SGHNT and YYREEE (reference sequence). The CDR3 nucleotides are TGTGCCAGCAGTTTGGAGCTACGCGAGCAGTACTTC. It is translated as CASSLELREQYF.

This sequence joins TRBV7-2 and TRBJ1-2, with 8 positions matching TRBD1. J lost 8 bases, V lost 6 bases, and 8 bases had no gene match. Germline assignment: CDR1 SGHTA and CDR2 FQGNSA. The CDR3 length is 13 residues. CDR3 nucleotide sequence: TGTGCCAGCAGATGGACAGGGCTAAAGGGCTACACCTTC. Translating it yields CASRWTGLKGYTF.

This chain joins TRBV11-2 and TRBJ1-1; possible D gene TRBD1, 5 bases. Germline-derived CDR1 and CDR2 are SGHAT and FQNNGV. CDR3 length: 10 residues. Trimming took 4 bases from V and 11 from J, leaving 8 bases between them. Here the CDR3 DNA reads TGTGCCAGCAGCTACAAGGGGGCTTTCTTT. It is translated as CASSYKGAFF.

The chain is built from TRBV5-4 and TRBJ2-6; 7 nucleotides agree with TRBD1. The CDR3 contains 18 residues. The junction had 11 bases not matched to a gene; V was cut back by 3 bases and J by 2 bases. CDR1 is SGHNT and CDR2 is YYREEE in the germline V gene (reference sequence). CDR3 loop: CASSWGDRVKAGANVLTF. The CDR3 DNA follows: TGTGCCAGCAGCTGGGGAGACAGGGTAAAGGCTGGGGCCAACGTCCTGACTTTC.

The V call is TRBV27, the J call TRBJ2-7, with 9 bases fitting TRBD1. V lost 0 bases to trimming and J lost 4 bases; unmatched junction nucleotides: 7. The CDR3 length is 16 residues. Germline lookup yields CDR1 MNHEY and CDR2 SMNVEV (reference sequence). The DNA for the CDR3 is TGTGCCAGCAGTTTATCCCCCGGGACAGGGATTTACGAGCAGTACTTC. It specifies CASSLSPGTGIYEQYF.

This clone was seen more than once but under ten times. The gene calls are TRBV27 and TRBJ2-7; the D is unclear. The V end lost 2 bases, the J end lost 0 bases, and 20 bases lay between the germline ends. The germline CDR1 and CDR2 sequences are MNHEY and SMNVEV (reference sequence). This CDR3 contains 18 residues. The CDR3 DNA follows: TGTGCCAGCAGTTTAAAGATCCCGGCACCCTGGAGCTCCTACGAGCAGTACTTC. Translated, it gives CASSLKIPAPWSSYEQYF.

The gene calls are TRBV28 and TRBJ1-3; 7 positions match TRBD1. The V gene's germline CDR1 is MDHEN and CDR2 SYDVKM. The length of the CDR3 is 16 residues. V lost 8 bases to trimming and J lost 3 bases; unmatched junction nucleotides: 13. The CDR3 DNA follows: TGTGCCAGCGGACAACAGGGGAACCCCCTTGGAAACACCATATATTTT. It translates to CASGQQGNPLGNTIYF.

This clone has just a few counts. V usage is TRBV10-3 and J usage is TRBJ2-1; 8 positions agree with TRBD2. The V gene end was trimmed by 4 bases and the J gene end by 2 bases; junction bases not matched to a gene: 1. Germline V gives CDR1 ENHRY, CDR2 SYGVKD. The CDR3 sequence is 14 residues long. The DNA for the CDR3 is TGTGCCATCAGTGTTAGCGGGACCTACAATGAGCAGTTCTTC. As protein: CAISVSGTYNEQFF.

The chain joins TRBV11-2 to TRBJ2-7; D possibly corresponds to TRBD2 (5 bases). Germline CDR1 is SGHAT and CDR2 is FQNNGV. This CDR3 comprises 16 residues. V was shortened by 4 bases and J by 1 base, with 17 bases between the two germline ends. CDR3 DNA sequence: TGTGCCAGCAGCTCGCCCAGCGGTCGACTATCCTACGAGCAGTACTTC. It yields the protein CASSSPSGRLSYEQYF.

The chain recombines TRBV7-9 with TRBJ1-3, with a tentative D call TRBD1 (5 bases). The CDR3 has 15 amino acids. Trimming took off 5 bases at V and 4 bases at J, with 15 bases between the two ends. In germline, CDR1 is SEHNR, CDR2 FQNEAQ (reference sequence). CDR3 region: CASSPSGGRGNTIYF. Written as DNA, the CDR3 is TGTGCCAGCAGCCCGTCCGGGGGAAGAGGAAACACCATATATTTT.

The count of this clone is one. The V and J genes are TRBV3-1 (or the pseudogene TRBV3-2) and TRBJ2-7; 9 bases are a match to TRBD1. Germline CDR1 reads LGHDT; CDR2 reads YNNKEL (reference sequence). Losses at the gene ends were 6 bases for V and 3 bases for J; bases not matched to a gene: 3. The CDR3 is 13 residues long. CDR3 residues: CASRGQGLYEQYF. CDR3 nucleotides: TGTGCCAGCAGAGGACAGGGGCTCTACGAGCAGTACTTC.

J is TRBJ2-4 and V is TRBV21-1; the DNA was not used to check the table's D call, TRBD2. TRBV21-1 is classified as a pseudogene. This CDR3 contains 17 residues. DNA for the CDR3: TGTGCCAGCAGCAAAGGTAGCGGGGATTTAGCCAAAAACATTCAGTACTTC. Protein sequence: CASSKGSGDLAKNIQYF.

The chain employs TRBV5-1 and TRBJ1-1; weak D call: TRBD1 (6 bases). V lost 1 base and J 4 bases, leaving 11 bases between the germline ends. Germline V gene data show CDR1 as SGHRS and CDR2 as YFSETQ. CDR3 length: 14 residues. CDR3 nucleotide sequence: TGCGCCAGCAGCTTGAAGGGGGAGGGCACTGAAGCTTTCTTT. It yields the protein CASSLKGEGTEAFF.

The chain is built from TRBV29-1 and TRBJ1-1; D is uncertain. Germline CDR1 and CDR2: SQVTM and ANQGSEA. The ends were cut back, 3 bases at V and 4 bases at J, with 9 bases in the middle. This CDR3 is built from 12 residues. CDR3 nucleotide sequence: TGCAGCGTTGAGTTAGTGAGCACTGAAGCTTTCTTT. It is translated as CSVELVSTEAFF.

J is TRBJ1-3 and V is TRBV9, with TRBD1 identical over 8 bases. In germline, CDR1 is SGDLS, CDR2 YYNGEE. With 2 bases clipped from V and 3 bases from J, the junction kept 7 bases outside the gene matches. The CDR3 extends over 16 amino acids. The CDR3 DNA sequence: TGTGCCAGCAGCGTGCTAGCAGGGGGCGGTGGAAACACCATATATTTT. It specifies CASSVLAGGGGNTIYF.

The DNA of the CDR3 is TGTGCCAGCAGTGAGGGGAGATATCGGAATGAGCAGTTCTTC. It is translated as CASSEGRYRNEQFF. The V call is TRBV25-1, the J call TRBJ2-1; D might be TRBD2 (5 bases). Germline CDR1 and CDR2: MGHDK and SYGVNS. V lost 3 bases to trimming and J lost 7 bases, with 13 bases between them. CDR3 length equals 14 residues.

This clone was counted a few times. This sequence joins TRBV7-2 and TRBJ2-2; D gene uncertain. This CDR3 region has 14 residues. V lost 5 bases, J lost 1 base, and 8 bases lay in between. CDR1 is SGHTA, CDR2 FQGNSA, per germline. The CDR3 sequence is CASSPRQNTGELFF. In DNA form, the CDR3 reads TGTGCCAGCAGCCCTCGACAGAACACCGGGGAGCTGTTTTTT.

This clone came up once. The gene calls are TRBV6-5 and TRBJ1-1; D not resolved. Trimming left V 7 bases short and J 0 bases short, with 9 bases between. In germline, CDR1 is MNHEY, CDR2 SVGAGI. The CDR3 sequence is 13 residues long. CDR3 DNA sequence: TGTGCCAGCACGCGCAGGATGAACACTGAAGCTTTCTTT. Translation gives CASTRRMNTEAFF.